The rows below give T cell receptor beta chains drawn from one sample of a study of shared clonotypes between healthy human individuals. Libraries were prepared by immunoSEQ multiplex PCR; TCRdb keeps only in-frame clonotypes and omits some of them. The data contain about half a million clones, 60% to 85% of them seen just once; the ten biggest clones take up about an eighth. Sequencing was carried out using PBMCs. The source of these receptors is a woman aged 35 to 49 in good health. Some clones in this sample may be carry-over from other donors' samples. Each CDR3 is given with its conserved first and last residue. The D gene is left open where the match is weak. Size is stated for part of the rows, as once, few or many counts, or as a class when the clone is expanded.

J gene	D gene	clone size	V gene	CDR3 DNA	CDR3 protein
TRBJ2-1	TRBD2	NA	TRBV7-2	TGTGCCAGCAGCTTGGGCCCCTCCAGGGTAGCGGGAGTTGGCAATGAGCAGTTCTTC	CASSLGPSRVAGVGNEQFF
TRBJ2-7	TRBD1	NA	TRBV4-1	TGCGCCAGCAGCCAAGGGACAGGGAGACAAGCTGGCGAGCAGTACTTC	CASSQGTGRQAGEQYF
TRBJ2-1	TRBD2	NA	TRBV7-3	TGTGCCAGCAGCTCGGGAGGGGCGCGTTACAATGAGCAGTTCTTC	CASSSGGARYNEQFF
TRBJ1-5	NA	NA	TRBV5-6	TGTGCCAGCAGCGCCGGGAGTAGCAATCAGCCCCAGCATTTT	CASSAGSSNQPQHF
TRBJ2-3	NA	once	TRBV27	TGTGCCAGCAGTTTAAACGACCCCACAGATACGCAGTATTTT	CASSLNDPTDTQYF
TRBJ2-1	NA	NA	TRBV7-9	TGTGCCAGCAGCTTGGACGGGAATGAGCAGTTCTTC	CASSLDGNEQFF
TRBJ1-2	NA	NA	TRBV5-1	TGCGCCAGCAGCTTGGAAGGTGACAGCGACTATGGCTACACCTTC	CASSLEGDSDYGYTF
TRBJ2-3	TRBD2	NA	TRBV28	TGTGCCAGCAGTTCCGGCGGGAGTAGGACAGATACGCAGTATTTT	CASSSGGSRTDTQYF
TRBJ2-3	TRBD2	NA	TRBV19	TGTGCCAGTAGTAAAGGACTAGCGGGAGGGTTTGTTAACACAGATACGCAGTATTTT	CASSKGLAGGFVNTDTQYF
TRBJ1-1	TRBD1	once	TRBV29-1	TGCAGCATTAGGGGACAGGCCAAAGAAGCTTTCTTT	CSIRGQAKEAFF
TRBJ2-2	TRBD2	NA	TRBV11-3	TGTGCCAGCAGCTCCGAATCCGGGACTAGCAGATCCACCGGGGAGCTGTTTTTT	CASSSESGTSRSTGELFF
TRBJ1-2	TRBD1	NA	TRBV7-8	TGTGCCAGCAGCGCCGACAGGGAAAATGGCTACACCTTC	CASSADRENGYTF
TRBJ2-5	TRBD2	once	TRBV28	TGTGCCAGCAGCACAGTCGCGGGAGTGGGGACCCAGTACTTC	CASSTVAGVGTQYF
TRBJ2-4	TRBD1	NA	TRBV28	TGTGCCAGCAGTTTAACAGGGGGGCTAGCCAAAAACATTCAGTACTTC	CASSLTGGLAKNIQYF
TRBJ2-3	TRBD2	NA	TRBV6-1	TGTGCCAGCACCCAGCGGGAGAGCACAGATACGCAGTATTTT	CASTQRESTDTQYF
TRBJ1-2	NA	NA	TRBV19	TGTGCCACCATGATCATGATGGGGGCGGGGTATGGCTACACCTTC	CATMIMMGAGYGYTF
TRBJ2-7	NA	NA	TRBV7-9	TGTGCCAGCAGCGCACCGGGGCAGCCTTTCTACGAGCAGTACTTC	CASSAPGQPFYEQYF
TRBJ2-2	NA	many	TRBV11-2	TGTGCCAGCAGCTTTAACAGGGCCACCGGGGAGCTGTTTTTT	CASSFNRATGELFF
TRBJ2-2	NA	NA	TRBV27	TGTGCCAGCAGTTGGACAGTCCTCACCGGGGAGCTGTTTTTT	CASSWTVLTGELFF
TRBJ2-7	NA	NA	TRBV27	TGTGCCAGCGGCGGACACAAATCTCCTCAGTACTTC	CASGGHKSPQYF
TRBJ2-7	NA	NA	TRBV19	TGTGCCAGTAGTCCTGGGACTCCCAGCTCCTACGAGCAGTACTTC	CASSPGTPSSYEQYF
TRBJ2-2	NA	NA	TRBV5-6	TGTGCCAGCAGCCCTCCGGGACCGATTACCGGGGAGCTGTTTTTT	CASSPPGPITGELFF
TRBJ1-3	NA	NA	TRBV2	TGTGCCAGCAGTGGGTCCCGTAACCCCTCTGGAAACACCATATATTTT	CASSGSRNPSGNTIYF
TRBJ1-1	NA	NA	TRBV15	TGTGCCACCAGCAGAATAAAGAACACTGAAGCTTTCTTT	CATSRIKNTEAFF
TRBJ2-7	NA	NA	TRBV5-1	TGCGCCAGCAGCTTGGTTTTCGGGGACATCTCCTACGAGCAGTACTTC	CASSLVFGDISYEQYF
TRBJ2-2	TRBD1	NA	TRBV6-1	TGTGCCAGCAGTGAAATAGGGGACAGGGGGCGAGGGGAGCTGTTTTTT	CASSEIGDRGRGELFF
TRBJ1-2	NA	NA	TRBV7-2	TGTGCCAGCAGCAGGGCCTCCGGGACACCGGCATATGGCTACACCTTC	CASSRASGTPAYGYTF
TRBJ2-1	TRBD2	few	TRBV7-8	TGTGCCAGCAGCTTAGGGGGAGCGGGAGGGATCAATGAGCAGTTCTTC	CASSLGGAGGINEQFF
TRBJ2-2	NA	NA	TRBV5-1	TGCGCCAGCAGCTTGGCCGGGAATACAGGGAACACCGGGGAGCTGTTTTTT	CASSLAGNTGNTGELFF
TRBJ1-1	NA	NA	TRBV11-2	TGTGCCAGCAGCTTCTGGGGTGGTGAAGCTTTCTTT	CASSFWGGEAFF
TRBJ2-1	NA	NA	TRBV7-2	TGTGCCAGCAGCTTGAGAGGGGTGACGCAGTTCTTC	CASSLRGVTQFF
TRBJ2-7	TRBD2	NA	TRBV5-1	TGCGCCAGCAGCTGGACCGGGACTAGGGTCTACGAGCAGTACTTC	CASSWTGTRVYEQYF
TRBJ1-2	NA	NA	TRBV18	TGTGCCAGCTCACCGGAGACGGGACGCTATGGCTACACCTTC	CASSPETGRYGYTF
TRBJ2-1	TRBD2	NA	TRBV5-6	TGTGCCAGCAGCTTACGGACTAGGGACTTCAATGAGCAGTTCTTC	CASSLRTRDFNEQFF
TRBJ1-2	NA	NA	TRBV11-2	TGTGCCAGCAGCTTAGAGGTTGGCTACACCTTC	CASSLEVGYTF
TRBJ2-7	TRBD1	NA	TRBV2	TGTGCCAGCGACGTACTGACAGGGGCCCCCTACGAGCAGTACTTC	CASDVLTGAPYEQYF
TRBJ1-1	NA	NA	TRBV4-3	TGCGCCAGCAGCGCTTACAGGGATACAGGGAACACTGAAGCTTTCTTT	CASSAYRDTGNTEAFF
TRBJ1-2	NA	once	TRBV6-6	TGTGCCACCGCCAGCGGCGCCTCTAACTATGGCTACACCTTC	CATASGASNYGYTF
TRBJ2-7	TRBD1	NA	TRBV28	TGTGCCAGCAGTCCCCCGGGCCGGACAGGTCCCACCTACGAGCAGTACTTC	CASSPPGRTGPTYEQYF
TRBJ2-2	TRBD1	NA	TRBV7-9	TGTGCCAGCAGGGGGACAGGGGACACCGGGGAGCTGTTTTTT	CASRGTGDTGELFF
TRBJ1-2	NA	NA	TRBV27	TGTGCCAGCAGTTTAAACAGGGAGACCTATGGCTACACCTTC	CASSLNRETYGYTF
TRBJ2-2	TRBD2	NA	TRBV6-5	TGTGCCAGCAGTTACATAGCGGGAGGGAATACCGGGGAGCTGTTTTTT	CASSYIAGGNTGELFF
TRBJ2-1	NA	NA	TRBV9	TGTGCCAGCAGCGTAGAGGGGGATTCCTACAATGAGCAGTTCTTC	CASSVEGDSYNEQFF
TRBJ1-1	NA	NA	TRBV11-3	TGTGCCAGCAGCTTGACTCAAAACACTGAAGCTTTCTTT	CASSLTQNTEAFF
TRBJ2-1	NA	NA	TRBV28	TGTGCCAGCAGTTTAGGGCAAGCAATTGAGCAGTTCTTC	CASSLGQAIEQFF
TRBJ2-5	TRBD2	NA	TRBV28	TGTGCCAGCAGTTCCCGTTCCTACGACCCAGCGGGAGCAGGAGAGACCCAGTACTTC	CASSSRSYDPAGAGETQYF
TRBJ2-2	TRBD2	NA	TRBV6-5	TGTGCCAGCAGTCTAGCGGGAGGCACCGGGGAGCTGTTTTTT	CASSLAGGTGELFF
TRBJ2-5	NA	NA	TRBV6-6	TGTGCCAGCAGCACCCCCGGGGCTTCAATGGAGACCCAGTACTTC	CASSTPGASMETQYF
TRBJ2-1	NA	few	TRBV6-4	TGTGCCAGCAGTGACAACCAGCGGGAGCAGTTCTTC	CASSDNQREQFF
TRBJ2-2	NA	few	TRBV30	TGTGCCTGGAGTGTCCAGGGGCGCCCCGGGGAGCTGTTTTTT	CAWSVQGRPGELFF
TRBJ1-1	NA	NA	TRBV29-1	TGCAGCGTTGAGGGGGGCGGGGGCACTGAAGCTTTCTTT	CSVEGGGGTEAFF
TRBJ2-3	NA	NA	TRBV7-9	TGTGCCAGCAGCATGGGGGGGCCGAGCACAGATACGCAGTATTTT	CASSMGGPSTDTQYF
TRBJ1-2	NA	NA	TRBV5-8	TGTGCCAGCAGCTTGTCAGCAAACTATGGCTACACCTTC	CASSLSANYGYTF
TRBJ2-7	TRBD2	NA	TRBV2	TGTGCCACCGACCCTCTACGGGAGGCCGCCTACGAGCAGTACTTC	CATDPLREAAYEQYF
TRBJ2-5	TRBD2	NA	TRBV4-1	TGCGCCAGCAGCCAAGTTATCTGGAGTACTAGCGGGAGGGAAGAGACCCAGTACTTC	CASSQVIWSTSGREETQYF
TRBJ2-7	NA	few	TRBV28	TGTGCCAGCAGTTTGTCGGGGTACGAGCAGTACTTC	CASSLSGYEQYF
TRBJ2-1	TRBD2	NA	TRBV18	TGTGCCAGCTCACTACCCTGGGGACTAGGGCCCAATGAGCAGTTCTTC	CASSLPWGLGPNEQFF
TRBJ2-5	NA	NA	TRBV7-9	TGTGCCAGCAGCTTTCTAATGGAGACCCAGTACTTC	CASSFLMETQYF
TRBJ2-7	NA	once	TRBV5-1	TGCGCCAGCAGCAGAGACATCCGCTCCTACGAGCAGTACTTC	CASSRDIRSYEQYF